This is a list of T cell receptor beta chains from one sample in a study of graft-versus-host responses after intestinal transplantation. What these receptors recognize is not known. Sequenced by immunoSEQ multiplex PCR; TCRdb stores in-frame clones only, minus some. The profile shows just under 65,000 clones, 85% to 95% of them singletons. Sequencing was performed on unstimulated CD8+ T cells sorted from spleen or lymph node cells, taken before transplant. These receptors came from a human donor who was the organ donor for an intestinal transplant. Both conserved end residues are part of each CDR3. The D gene is left open where the match is weak. The size of a clone is reported for some rows only, either as once, few or many, or as a class for expanded clones.

j_call: TRBJ1-5
d_call: .
v_call: TRBV21-1
clone_size: .
cdr3_nt: TGTGCCAGCAGCAATCAGAGCAATCAGCCCCAGCATTTT
cdr3_aa: CASSNQSNQPQHF

j_call: TRBJ1-2
d_call: .
v_call: TRBV29-1
clone_size: .
cdr3_nt: TGCAGCGTTGAGGGGCCGGTCTATGGCTACACCTTC
cdr3_aa: CSVEGPVYGYTF

j_call: TRBJ2-7
d_call: TRBD2
v_call: TRBV10-1
clone_size: .
cdr3_nt: TGCGCCAGCAGCCTAACTAGCGGGGACTCCTACGAGCAGTACTTC
cdr3_aa: CASSLTSGDSYEQYF

j_call: TRBJ1-1
d_call: .
v_call: TRBV6-6
clone_size: .
cdr3_nt: TGTGCCAGCAGTTACGACACCGGTGGGGGGGGTACTGAAGCTTTCTTT
cdr3_aa: CASSYDTGGGGTEAFF

j_call: TRBJ1-5
d_call: .
v_call: TRBV6-5
clone_size: few
cdr3_nt: TGTGCCAGCAGTTCGGACAGCTTGGGCAATCAGCCCCAGCATTTT
cdr3_aa: CASSSDSLGNQPQHF

j_call: TRBJ2-3
d_call: .
v_call: TRBV19
clone_size: .
cdr3_nt: TGTGCCAGTAGTAACTCCTCGCCGGGACTTAGCACAGATACGCAGTATTTT
cdr3_aa: CASSNSSPGLSTDTQYF

j_call: TRBJ2-1
d_call: TRBD1
v_call: TRBV29-1
clone_size: .
cdr3_nt: TGCAGCGTAGTGACAGGGTCCTACAATGAGCAGTTCTTC
cdr3_aa: CSVVTGSYNEQFF

j_call: TRBJ2-1
d_call: .
v_call: TRBV30
clone_size: .
cdr3_nt: TGTGCCTGGAGTTTTGACTACTACAATGAGCAGTTCTTC
cdr3_aa: CAWSFDYYNEQFF

j_call: TRBJ2-7
d_call: TRBD2
v_call: TRBV11-2
clone_size: .
cdr3_nt: TGTGCCAGCAGCTTAGGGAGACTAGCGGGGATCTCCTACGAGCAGTACTTC
cdr3_aa: CASSLGRLAGISYEQYF

j_call: TRBJ2-1
d_call: TRBD1
v_call: TRBV4-1
clone_size: .
cdr3_nt: TGCGCCAGCAGCCAGGACAGGATGAGCTCCTACAATGAGCAGTTCTTC
cdr3_aa: CASSQDRMSSYNEQFF

j_call: TRBJ1-1
d_call: .
v_call: TRBV11-1
clone_size: .
cdr3_nt: TGTGCCAGCAGCTTAGGCTACCGGGAATCGGAGTTCGCTGAAGCTTTCTTT
cdr3_aa: CASSLGYRESEFAEAFF

j_call: TRBJ2-7
d_call: TRBD1
v_call: TRBV5-4
clone_size: .
cdr3_nt: TGTGCCAGCAGCCCGTCAAAGGGACAGGGGGCCTACGAGCAGTACTTC
cdr3_aa: CASSPSKGQGAYEQYF

j_call: TRBJ1-2
d_call: .
v_call: TRBV28
clone_size: .
cdr3_nt: TGTGCCACGTGGGGGCCTGCTAACTATGGCTACACCTTC
cdr3_aa: CATWGPANYGYTF

j_call: TRBJ1-2
d_call: .
v_call: TRBV14
clone_size: .
cdr3_nt: TGTGCCAGCAGCCCGGGACTACTAAACTATGGCTACACCTTC
cdr3_aa: CASSPGLLNYGYTF

j_call: TRBJ2-1
d_call: TRBD2
v_call: TRBV29-1
clone_size: .
cdr3_nt: TGCAGCGTGGGACTAGTGGACAACCTGCGGAGGCTTTCAAGGGAGCAGTTCTTC
cdr3_aa: CSVGLVDNLRRLSREQFF

j_call: TRBJ2-3
d_call: .
v_call: TRBV9
clone_size: .
cdr3_nt: TGTGCCAGCAGCCCCCCGACAGGTCGGACAGATACGCAGTATTTT
cdr3_aa: CASSPPTGRTDTQYF

j_call: TRBJ2-2
d_call: .
v_call: TRBV6-1
clone_size: once
cdr3_nt: TGTGCCAGCAGTGCCGGGACTGAGACCGGGGAGCTGTTTTTT
cdr3_aa: CASSAGTETGELFF

j_call: TRBJ2-5
d_call: TRBD2
v_call: TRBV27
clone_size: once
cdr3_nt: TGTGCCAGCAGTTCTGACCGTAGCGGGAAGGGAGAGACCCAGTACTTC
cdr3_aa: CASSSDRSGKGETQYF

j_call: TRBJ2-5
d_call: TRBD1
v_call: TRBV5-5
clone_size: .
cdr3_nt: TGTGCCAGCAGCCCGGTGGTGGGGACAGCGAAAGAGACCCAGTACTTC
cdr3_aa: CASSPVVGTAKETQYF

j_call: TRBJ2-7
d_call: .
v_call: TRBV29-1
clone_size: .
cdr3_nt: TGCAGCGCCTCGACAGCCGAGTCCTACGAGCAGTACTTC
cdr3_aa: CSASTAESYEQYF

j_call: TRBJ2-7
d_call: TRBD2
v_call: TRBV4-1
clone_size: few
cdr3_nt: TGCGCCAGCAGCCTGGGACTATCCTACGAGCAGTACTTC
cdr3_aa: CASSLGLSYEQYF

j_call: TRBJ2-7
d_call: TRBD2
v_call: TRBV28
clone_size: .
cdr3_nt: TGTGCCAGCAGGGTTTGGGTCTTAGCGGGAGCGACCTACGAGCAGTACTTC
cdr3_aa: CASRVWVLAGATYEQYF

j_call: TRBJ1-1
d_call: .
v_call: TRBV4-1
clone_size: .
cdr3_nt: TGCGCCAGCAGCCAAGGTTGGGGCCAAAACACTGAAGCTTTCTTT
cdr3_aa: CASSQGWGQNTEAFF

j_call: TRBJ2-7
d_call: .
v_call: TRBV5-6
clone_size: .
cdr3_nt: TGTGCCAGCAGCTTTCCCTCTACCTACGAGCAGTACTTC
cdr3_aa: CASSFPSTYEQYF

j_call: TRBJ2-1
d_call: TRBD2
v_call: TRBV5-8
clone_size: .
cdr3_nt: TGTGCCATCATAAAAGCGGGAGATTCCTACAATGAGCAGTTCTTC
cdr3_aa: CAIIKAGDSYNEQFF

j_call: TRBJ2-7
d_call: .
v_call: TRBV30
clone_size: .
cdr3_nt: TGTGCCTGGAGTGTACTAGTAGGGTACGAGCAGTACTTC
cdr3_aa: CAWSVLVGYEQYF

j_call: TRBJ2-5
d_call: .
v_call: TRBV7-9
clone_size: .
cdr3_nt: TGTGCCAGCAGCTCGGCAGCGCGTCGGGAGACCCAGTACTTC
cdr3_aa: CASSSAARRETQYF

j_call: TRBJ1-5
d_call: .
v_call: TRBV6-6
clone_size: .
cdr3_nt: TGTGCCAGCAGTTACTCGATATTCGGGGTAAATCAGCCCCAGCATTTT
cdr3_aa: CASSYSIFGVNQPQHF

j_call: TRBJ1-1
d_call: .
v_call: TRBV28
clone_size: .
cdr3_nt: TGTGCCAGCAGTTTTAGCCAAATGAACACTGAAGCTTTCTTT
cdr3_aa: CASSFSQMNTEAFF

j_call: TRBJ2-1
d_call: .
v_call: TRBV9
clone_size: .
cdr3_nt: TGTGCCACGGGCGGGGAAGGAGGAAATGAGCAGTTCTTC
cdr3_aa: CATGGEGGNEQFF

j_call: TRBJ2-2
d_call: TRBD2
v_call: TRBV11-2
clone_size: .
cdr3_nt: TGTGCCAGCAGCTTACCCCGTTTAGCGGGGTTCGCCGGGGAGCTGTTTTTT
cdr3_aa: CASSLPRLAGFAGELFF

j_call: TRBJ2-7
d_call: .
v_call: TRBV11-2
clone_size: .
cdr3_nt: TGTGCCAGCAGCTATTCAGGGCGCCTCTACGAGCAGTACTTC
cdr3_aa: CASSYSGRLYEQYF

j_call: TRBJ2-5
d_call: .
v_call: TRBV4-1
clone_size: .
cdr3_nt: TGCGCCAGCAGCCAAGCTGTTCTGGAGACCCAGTACTTC
cdr3_aa: CASSQAVLETQYF

j_call: TRBJ2-1
d_call: .
v_call: TRBV13
clone_size: .
cdr3_nt: TGTGCCAGCAGCTTAGGCCTAGAGGCTAGTCCACACAATGAGCAGTTCTTC
cdr3_aa: CASSLGLEASPHNEQFF

j_call: TRBJ2-1
d_call: TRBD1
v_call: TRBV7-9
clone_size: .
cdr3_nt: TGTGCCAGCAGCCCCCCCAGGGGGCGTTACAATGAGCAGTTCTTC
cdr3_aa: CASSPPRGRYNEQFF

j_call: TRBJ2-7
d_call: TRBD1
v_call: TRBV4-3
clone_size: .
cdr3_nt: TGCGCCAGCAGCCCGGGGACAGCGTCACCCTCCCCCTACGAGCAGTACTTC
cdr3_aa: CASSPGTASPSPYEQYF

j_call: TRBJ2-1
d_call: TRBD2
v_call: TRBV6-5
clone_size: once
cdr3_nt: TGTGCCAGCATCAGCGGGAGCAATGAGCAGTTCTTC
cdr3_aa: CASISGSNEQFF

j_call: TRBJ1-2
d_call: .
v_call: TRBV18
clone_size: .
cdr3_nt: TGTGCCAGCTCACCGGATCCCCGGGTCTTCTATGGCTACACCTTC
cdr3_aa: CASSPDPRVFYGYTF

j_call: TRBJ2-1
d_call: TRBD2
v_call: TRBV9
clone_size: .
cdr3_nt: TGTGCCAGCAGCCCCGTCCGGACTAGTGTTTCCAATGAGCAGTTCTTC
cdr3_aa: CASSPVRTSVSNEQFF

j_call: TRBJ1-2
d_call: TRBD1
v_call: TRBV27
clone_size: once
cdr3_nt: TGTGCCAGCAGTAAACGGACAGGGAACTATGGCTACACCTTC
cdr3_aa: CASSKRTGNYGYTF

j_call: TRBJ2-1
d_call: .
v_call: TRBV4-3
clone_size: .
cdr3_nt: TGCGCCAGCAGCCAAGATCAGGGGGGAGGGCAGTTCTTC
cdr3_aa: CASSQDQGGGQFF

j_call: TRBJ2-2
d_call: .
v_call: TRBV6-4
clone_size: once
cdr3_nt: TGTGCCAGCAGTGAAGGAGCCACCGGGGAGCTGTTTTTT
cdr3_aa: CASSEGATGELFF